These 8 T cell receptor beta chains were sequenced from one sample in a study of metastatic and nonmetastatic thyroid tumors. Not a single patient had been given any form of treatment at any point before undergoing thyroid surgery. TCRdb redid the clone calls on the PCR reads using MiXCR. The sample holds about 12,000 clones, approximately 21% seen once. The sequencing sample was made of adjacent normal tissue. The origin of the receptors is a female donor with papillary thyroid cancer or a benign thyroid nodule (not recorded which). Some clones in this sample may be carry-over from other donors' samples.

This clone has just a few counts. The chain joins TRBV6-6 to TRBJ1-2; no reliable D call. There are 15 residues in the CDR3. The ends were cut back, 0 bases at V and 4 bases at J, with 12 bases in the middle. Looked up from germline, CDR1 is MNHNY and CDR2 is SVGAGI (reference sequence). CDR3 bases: TGTGCCAGCAGTTACTCGTGGGGAGGAGGCTATGGCTACACCTTC. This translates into CASSYSWGGGYGYTF.

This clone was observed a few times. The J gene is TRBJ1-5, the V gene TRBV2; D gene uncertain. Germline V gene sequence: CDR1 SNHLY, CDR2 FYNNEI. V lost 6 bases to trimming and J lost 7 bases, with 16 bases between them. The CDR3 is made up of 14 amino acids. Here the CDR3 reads CASRVSGFGQPQHF. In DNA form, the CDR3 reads TGTGCCAGCAGGGTCTCCGGGTTCGGACAGCCCCAGCATTTT.

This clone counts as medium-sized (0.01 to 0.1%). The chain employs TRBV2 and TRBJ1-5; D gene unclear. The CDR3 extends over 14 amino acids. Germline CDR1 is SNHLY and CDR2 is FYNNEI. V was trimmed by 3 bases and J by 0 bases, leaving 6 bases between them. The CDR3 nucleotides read TGTGCCAGCAGTGAGGCATATAGCAATCAGCCCCAGCATTTT. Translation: CASSEAYSNQPQHF.

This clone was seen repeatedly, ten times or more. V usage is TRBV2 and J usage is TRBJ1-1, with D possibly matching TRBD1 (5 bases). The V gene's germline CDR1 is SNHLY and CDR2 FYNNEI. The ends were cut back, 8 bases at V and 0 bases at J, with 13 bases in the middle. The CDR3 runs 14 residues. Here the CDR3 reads CASGARPMNTEAFF. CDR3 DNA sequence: TGTGCCAGCGGGGCCAGACCGATGAACACTGAAGCTTTCTTT.

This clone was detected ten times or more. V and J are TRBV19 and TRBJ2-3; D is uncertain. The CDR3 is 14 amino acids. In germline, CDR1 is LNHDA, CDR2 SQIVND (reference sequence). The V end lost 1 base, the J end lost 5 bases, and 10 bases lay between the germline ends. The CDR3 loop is CASSIVYNGDTQYF. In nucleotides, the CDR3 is TGTGCCAGTAGTATAGTTTACAACGGAGATACGCAGTATTTT.

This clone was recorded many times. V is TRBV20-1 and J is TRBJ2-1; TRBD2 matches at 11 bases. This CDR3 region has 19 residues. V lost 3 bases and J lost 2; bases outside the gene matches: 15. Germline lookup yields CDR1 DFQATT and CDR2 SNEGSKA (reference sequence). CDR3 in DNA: TGCAGTGCTAGTCCCCTAGGTGGTAGCGGGGGGGCCCCCTACAATGAGCAGTTCTTC. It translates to CSASPLGGSGGAPYNEQFF.

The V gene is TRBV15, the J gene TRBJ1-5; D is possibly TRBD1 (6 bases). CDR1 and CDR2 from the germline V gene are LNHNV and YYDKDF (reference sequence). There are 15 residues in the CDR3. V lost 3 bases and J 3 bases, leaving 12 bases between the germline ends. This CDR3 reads CATSRSGGDNQPQHF. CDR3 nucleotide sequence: TGTGCCACCAGCAGGTCCGGGGGCGACAATCAGCCCCAGCATTTT.

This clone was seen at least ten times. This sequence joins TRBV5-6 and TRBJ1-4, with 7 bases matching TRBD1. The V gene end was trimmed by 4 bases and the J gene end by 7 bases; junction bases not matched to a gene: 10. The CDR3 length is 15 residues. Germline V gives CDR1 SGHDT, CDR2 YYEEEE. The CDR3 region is CASSKGGRLTEKLFF. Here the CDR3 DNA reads TGTGCCAGCAGCAAAGGGGGCCGGCTAACTGAAAAACTGTTTTTT.